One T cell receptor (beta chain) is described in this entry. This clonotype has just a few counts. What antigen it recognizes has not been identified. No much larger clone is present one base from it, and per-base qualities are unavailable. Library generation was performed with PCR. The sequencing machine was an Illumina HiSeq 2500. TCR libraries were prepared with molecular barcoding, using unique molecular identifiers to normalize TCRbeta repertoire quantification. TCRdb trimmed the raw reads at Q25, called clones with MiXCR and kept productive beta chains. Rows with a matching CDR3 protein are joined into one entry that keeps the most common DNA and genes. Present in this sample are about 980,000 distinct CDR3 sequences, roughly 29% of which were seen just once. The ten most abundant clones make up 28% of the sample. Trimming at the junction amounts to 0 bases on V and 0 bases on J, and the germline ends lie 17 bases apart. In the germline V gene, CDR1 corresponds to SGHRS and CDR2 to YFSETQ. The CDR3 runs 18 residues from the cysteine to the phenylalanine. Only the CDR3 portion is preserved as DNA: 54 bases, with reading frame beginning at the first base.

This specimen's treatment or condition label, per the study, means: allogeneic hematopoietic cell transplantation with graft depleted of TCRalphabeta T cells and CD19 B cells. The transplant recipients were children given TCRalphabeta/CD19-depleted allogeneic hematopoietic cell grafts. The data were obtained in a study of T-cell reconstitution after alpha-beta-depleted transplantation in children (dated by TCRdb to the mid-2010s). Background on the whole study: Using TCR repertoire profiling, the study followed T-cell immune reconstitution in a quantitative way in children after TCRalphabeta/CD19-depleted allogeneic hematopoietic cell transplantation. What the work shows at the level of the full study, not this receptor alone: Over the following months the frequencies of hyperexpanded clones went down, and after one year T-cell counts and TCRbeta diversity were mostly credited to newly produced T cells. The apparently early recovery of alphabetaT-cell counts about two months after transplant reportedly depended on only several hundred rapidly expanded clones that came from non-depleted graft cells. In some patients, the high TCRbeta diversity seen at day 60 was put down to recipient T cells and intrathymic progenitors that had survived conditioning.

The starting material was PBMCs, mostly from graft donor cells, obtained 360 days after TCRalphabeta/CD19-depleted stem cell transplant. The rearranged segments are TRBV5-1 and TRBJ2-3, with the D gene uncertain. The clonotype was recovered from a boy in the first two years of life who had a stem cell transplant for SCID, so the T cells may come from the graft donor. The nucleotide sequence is TGCGCCAGCAGCTTGGGCCCAGGAGCAACACCGAGCACAGATACGCAGTATTTT. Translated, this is CASSLGPGATPSTDTQYF.